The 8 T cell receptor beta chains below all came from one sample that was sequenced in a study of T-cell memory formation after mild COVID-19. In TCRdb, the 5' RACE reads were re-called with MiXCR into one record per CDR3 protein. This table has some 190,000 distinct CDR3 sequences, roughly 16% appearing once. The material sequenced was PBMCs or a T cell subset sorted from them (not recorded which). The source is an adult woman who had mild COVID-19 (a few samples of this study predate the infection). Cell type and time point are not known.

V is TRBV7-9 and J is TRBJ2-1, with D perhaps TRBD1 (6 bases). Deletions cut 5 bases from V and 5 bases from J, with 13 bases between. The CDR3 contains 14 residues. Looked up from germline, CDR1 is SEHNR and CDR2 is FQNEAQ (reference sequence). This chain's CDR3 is CASSAGQKNNEQFF. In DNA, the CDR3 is TGTGCCAGCAGCGCCGGACAGAAGAACAATGAGCAGTTCTTC.

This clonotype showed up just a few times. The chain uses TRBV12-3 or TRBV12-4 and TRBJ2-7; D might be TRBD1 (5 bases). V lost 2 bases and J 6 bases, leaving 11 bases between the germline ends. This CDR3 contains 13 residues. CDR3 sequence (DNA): TGTGCCAGCAGTTTATCCAAGGGGTTCGAGCAGTACTTC. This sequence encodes CASSLSKGFEQYF.

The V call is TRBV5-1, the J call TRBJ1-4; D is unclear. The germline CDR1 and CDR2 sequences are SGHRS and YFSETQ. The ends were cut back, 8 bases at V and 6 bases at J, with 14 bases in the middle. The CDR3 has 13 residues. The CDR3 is CARRGKTDEKLFF. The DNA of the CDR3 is TGCGCCAGGCGAGGGAAAACGGATGAAAAACTGTTTTTT.

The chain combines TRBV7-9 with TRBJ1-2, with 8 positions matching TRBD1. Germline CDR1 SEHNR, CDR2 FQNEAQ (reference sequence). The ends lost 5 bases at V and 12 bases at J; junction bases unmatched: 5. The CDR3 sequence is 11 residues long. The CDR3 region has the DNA TGTGCCAGCAGCCCCCAGGGGGCAGACACCTTC. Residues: CASSPQGADTF.

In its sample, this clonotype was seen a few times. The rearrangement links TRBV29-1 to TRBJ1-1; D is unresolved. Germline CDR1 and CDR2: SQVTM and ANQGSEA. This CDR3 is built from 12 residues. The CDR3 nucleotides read TGCAGTGCGATAAGGGCCCACACTGAAGCTTTCTTT. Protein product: CSAIRAHTEAFF. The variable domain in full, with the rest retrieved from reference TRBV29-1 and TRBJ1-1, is SAVISQKPSRDICQRGTSLTIQCQVDSQVTMMFWYRQQPGQSLTLIATANQGSEATYESGFVIDKFPISRPNLTFSTLTVSNMSPEDSSIYLCSAIRAHTEAFFGQGTRLTVV.

The CDR3 spells CASSLGASVNYGYTF. In DNA, the CDR3 is TGTGCCAGCAGTTTAGGTGCCAGCGTTAACTATGGCTACACCTTC. This sequence joins TRBV12-3 or TRBV12-4 and TRBJ1-2, with D hard to call. Trimming took off 1 base at V and 1 base at J, with 10 bases between the two ends. The CDR3 has 15 amino acids.

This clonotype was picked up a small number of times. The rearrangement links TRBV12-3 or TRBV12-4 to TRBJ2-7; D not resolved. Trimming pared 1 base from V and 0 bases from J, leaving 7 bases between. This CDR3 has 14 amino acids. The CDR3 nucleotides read TGTGCCAGCAGTTTAGGGGTTAACTCCTACGAGCAGTACTTC. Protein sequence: CASSLGVNSYEQYF.

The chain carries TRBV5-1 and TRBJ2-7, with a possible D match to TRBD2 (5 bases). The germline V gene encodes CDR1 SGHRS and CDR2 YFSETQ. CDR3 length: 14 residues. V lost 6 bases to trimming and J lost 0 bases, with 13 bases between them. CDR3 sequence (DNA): TGCGCCAGCATGGACGGAGCGGCCTCCTACGAGCAGTACTTC. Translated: CASMDGAASYEQYF.